Below, 3 T cell receptor beta chains from the same sample are listed, as sequenced in a study of blood T cell repertoires in COVID-19. TCRdb's table, derived via immunoSEQ multiplex PCR, lists solely in-frame clones and lacks some. The sample shows just over 300,000 clones, around nine tenths of them seen only once. Input material: peripheral blood. These receptor sequences come from a woman in her twenties or thirties with COVID-19, enrolled during active disease.

This chain joins TRBV7-8 and TRBJ1-1; tentative D call: TRBD1 (5 bases). Germline values: CDR1 SGHVS, CDR2 FQNEAQ. Trimming removed 3 bases at V and 3 bases at J, with 8 bases between. The CDR3 is made up of 13 amino acids. The CDR3 spells CASSLVRDTEAFF. CDR3 in DNA: TGTGCCAGCAGCTTGGTCAGGGACACTGAAGCTTTCTTT.

This chain connects TRBV29-1 to TRBJ1-1; 8 nucleotides match TRBD1. V was clipped by 6 bases and J by 9 bases; unmatched bases: 9. The CDR3 covers 12 residues. The V gene's germline CDR1 is SQVTM and CDR2 ANQGSEA. CDR3: CSVPGQGRKAFF. The CDR3 nucleotides read TGCAGCGTACCCGGACAGGGCCGCAAAGCTTTCTTT.

The rearrangement links TRBV3-1 (or the pseudogene TRBV3-2) to TRBJ2-3, with 13 bases aligning to TRBD2. The CDR3 consists of 17 residues. V shed 5 bases and J 4 bases; nucleotides not matched to a gene: 9. Germline V gene sequence: CDR1 LGHDT, CDR2 YNNKEL (reference sequence). In DNA, the CDR3 is TGTGCCAGCAGCTACTCGACTAGCGGGGGGTCGGCAGATACGCAGTATTTT. Protein sequence: CASSYSTSGGSADTQYF.